This TCR beta chain was documented in a study of T-cell reconstitution after alpha-beta-depleted transplantation in children. Study-wide points: Roughly two months post-transplant, alpha-beta T cells reportedly originated from several hundred graft clones that had expanded. Certain patients had high TCRbeta diversity at day 60, and it came from recipient T cells and thymic progenitors that survived. One year post-transplant, T-cell counts and diversity were largely derived from T cells produced anew.

As regards this clonotype: Its target is not known.

CDR1 MDHEN and CDR2 SYDVKM come from the germline V gene. This CDR3 region has 12 residues. Trimming pared 4 bases from V and 13 bases from J, leaving 11 bases between. The TCRbeta library was prepared with unique molecular identifiers. TCRdb re-derived calls from the PCR reads in MiXCR, one entry per CDR3 protein. The sample lists some 260,000 distinct CDR3 sequences, about 24% occurring once. The sample consisted of PBMCs, mostly from graft donor cells, taken 360 days after TCRalphabeta/CD19-depleted stem cell transplant. The chain employs TRBV28 and TRBJ1-6; D unresolved. This sequence originates from a female patient aged 2-15 years who had a stem cell transplant for congenital amegakaryocytic thrombocytopenia, so the T cells may come from the graft donor. The CDR3 protein is CASSSTTGPLHF. In DNA form, the CDR3 reads TGTGCCAGCAGTTCCACCACGGGGCCCCTCCACTTT.